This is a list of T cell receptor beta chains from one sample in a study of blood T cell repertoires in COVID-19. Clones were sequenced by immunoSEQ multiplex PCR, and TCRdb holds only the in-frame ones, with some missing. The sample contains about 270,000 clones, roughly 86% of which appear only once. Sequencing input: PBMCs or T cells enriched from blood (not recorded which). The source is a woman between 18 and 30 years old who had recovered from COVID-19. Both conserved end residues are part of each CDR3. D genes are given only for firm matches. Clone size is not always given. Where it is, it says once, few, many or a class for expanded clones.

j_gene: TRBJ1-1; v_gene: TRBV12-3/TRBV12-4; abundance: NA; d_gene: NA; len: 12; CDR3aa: CASSYTGLGAFF; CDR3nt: TGTGCCAGCAGTTACACAGGGTTGGGGGCTTTCTTT
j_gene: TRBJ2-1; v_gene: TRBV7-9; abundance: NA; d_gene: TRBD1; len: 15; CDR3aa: CASSLLRDSDNEQFF; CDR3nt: TGTGCCAGCAGCTTACTTCGGGACAGTGACAATGAGCAGTTCTTC
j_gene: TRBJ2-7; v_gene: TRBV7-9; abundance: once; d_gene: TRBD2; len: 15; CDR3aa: CATGGTRDNSYEQYF; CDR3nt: TGTGCCACGGGGGGGACAAGGGACAATTCCTACGAGCAGTACTTC
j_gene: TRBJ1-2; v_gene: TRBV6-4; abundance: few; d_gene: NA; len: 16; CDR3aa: CASSEEGFGSNYGYTF; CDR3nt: TGTGCCAGCAGTGAGGAGGGGTTTGGCTCTAACTATGGCTACACCTTC
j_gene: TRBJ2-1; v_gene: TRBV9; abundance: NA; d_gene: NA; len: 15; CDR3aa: CASSLEGTDYNEQFF; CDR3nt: TGTGCCAGCAGCCTTGAGGGCACGGATTACAATGAGCAGTTCTTC
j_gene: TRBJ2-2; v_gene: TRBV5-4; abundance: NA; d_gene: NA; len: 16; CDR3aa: CASSLDPGLNTGELFF; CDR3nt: TGTGCCAGCAGCTTGGACCCGGGACTCAACACCGGGGAGCTGTTTTTT
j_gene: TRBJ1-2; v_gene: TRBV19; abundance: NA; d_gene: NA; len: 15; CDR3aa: CASSEDSVRAYGYTF; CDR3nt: TGTGCCAGTAGTGAGGATTCGGTCAGGGCTTATGGCTACACCTTC
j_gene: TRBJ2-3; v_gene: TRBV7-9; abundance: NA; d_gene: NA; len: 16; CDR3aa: CASSSLFSGSTDTQYF; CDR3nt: TGTGCCAGCAGCTCCCTCTTTTCGGGGAGCACAGATACGCAGTATTTT
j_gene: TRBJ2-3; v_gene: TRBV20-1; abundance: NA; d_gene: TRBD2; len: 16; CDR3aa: CSASKREDPSTDTQYF; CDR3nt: TGCAGTGCTAGTAAGCGGGAGGACCCCAGCACAGATACGCAGTATTTT
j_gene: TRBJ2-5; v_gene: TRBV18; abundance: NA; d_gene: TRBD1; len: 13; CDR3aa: CASSQQGAETQYF; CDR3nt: TGTGCCAGCTCACAACAGGGGGCAGAGACCCAGTACTTC
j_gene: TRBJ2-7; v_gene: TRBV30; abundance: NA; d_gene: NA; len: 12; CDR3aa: CAWSLITSEQYF; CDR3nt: TGTGCCTGGAGCCTTATTACGAGCGAGCAGTACTTC
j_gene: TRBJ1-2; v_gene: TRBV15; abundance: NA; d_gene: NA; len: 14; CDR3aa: CATSSQGYSYGYTF; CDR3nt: TGTGCCACCAGCAGTCAGGGGTACAGCTATGGCTACACCTTC
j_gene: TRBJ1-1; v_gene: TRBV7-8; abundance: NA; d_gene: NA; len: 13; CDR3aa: CASSPATVTEAFF; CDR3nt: TGTGCCAGCAGCCCCGCCACGGTCACTGAAGCTTTCTTT
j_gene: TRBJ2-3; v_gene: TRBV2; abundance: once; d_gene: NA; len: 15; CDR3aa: CASSAYLIGEDTQYF; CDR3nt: TGTGCCAGCAGTGCTTACCTAATCGGGGAAGATACGCAGTATTTT
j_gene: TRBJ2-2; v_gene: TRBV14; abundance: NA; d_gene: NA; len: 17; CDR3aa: CASSHLGQPAYTGELFF; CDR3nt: TGTGCCAGCAGCCATCTTGGACAGCCGGCGTACACCGGGGAGCTGTTTTTT
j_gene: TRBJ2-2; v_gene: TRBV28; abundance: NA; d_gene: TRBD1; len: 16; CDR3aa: CASSPYADRFTGELFF; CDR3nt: TGTGCCAGCAGCCCCTACGCGGACAGGTTCACCGGGGAGCTGTTTTTT